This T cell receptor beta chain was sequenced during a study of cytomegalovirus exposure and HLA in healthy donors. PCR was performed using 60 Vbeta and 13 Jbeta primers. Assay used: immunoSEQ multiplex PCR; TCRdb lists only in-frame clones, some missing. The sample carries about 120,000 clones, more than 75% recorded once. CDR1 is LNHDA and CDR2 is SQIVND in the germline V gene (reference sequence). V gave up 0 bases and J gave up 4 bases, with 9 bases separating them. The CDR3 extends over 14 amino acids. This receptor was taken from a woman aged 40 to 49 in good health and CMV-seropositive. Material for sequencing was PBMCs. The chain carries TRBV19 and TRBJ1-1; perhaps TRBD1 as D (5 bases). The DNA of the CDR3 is TGTGCCAGTAGTATAGATTTGGGGCCCACTGAAGCTTTCTTT. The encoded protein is CASSIDLGPTEAFF.